This T cell receptor (beta chain) was recorded in a study of blood T cell repertoires in COVID-19. Study-wide background: Sample material is recorded as cDNA or gDNA derived from T cells, B-cell-depleted T cells, or PBMCs.

Germline CDR1 is SNHLY and CDR2 is FYNNEI. V lost 5 bases and J 4 bases, leaving 15 bases between the germline ends. This CDR3 spans 15 amino acids. Repertoires were generated with immunoSEQ multiplex PCR, while TCRdb's copy carries only in-frame clones and drops some. The sample has a few hundred thousand clones; about 85% are singletons. Sequenced material: PBMCs or T cells enriched from blood (not recorded which). The chain links TRBV2 to TRBJ1-5, with D possibly TRBD1 on 6 matching bases. This receptor was taken from a woman aged 45-60 years who had been exposed to COVID-19. This CDR3 reads CASSTASGVNQPQHF. The DNA for the CDR3 is TGTGCCAGCAGTACCGCCTCAGGGGTAAATCAGCCCCAGCATTTT.